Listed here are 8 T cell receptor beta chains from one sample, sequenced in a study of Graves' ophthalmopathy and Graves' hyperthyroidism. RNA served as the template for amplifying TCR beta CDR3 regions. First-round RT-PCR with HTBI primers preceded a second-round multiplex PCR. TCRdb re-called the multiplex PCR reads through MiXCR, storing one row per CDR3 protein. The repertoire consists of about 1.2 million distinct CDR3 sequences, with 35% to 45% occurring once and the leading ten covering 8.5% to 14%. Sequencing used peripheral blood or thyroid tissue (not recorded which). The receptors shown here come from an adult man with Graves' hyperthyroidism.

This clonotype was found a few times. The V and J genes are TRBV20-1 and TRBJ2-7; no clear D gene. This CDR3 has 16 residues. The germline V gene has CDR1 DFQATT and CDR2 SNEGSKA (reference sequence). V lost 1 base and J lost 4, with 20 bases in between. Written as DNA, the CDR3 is TGCAGTGCTAGAGGCCCGGATTTGGAAAGAGTTTACGAGCAGTACTTC. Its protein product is CSARGPDLERVYEQYF.

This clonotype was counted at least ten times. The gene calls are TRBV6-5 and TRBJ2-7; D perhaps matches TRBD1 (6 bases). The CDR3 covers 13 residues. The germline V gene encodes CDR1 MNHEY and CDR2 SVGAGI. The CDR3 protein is CAEQGPPHYEQYF. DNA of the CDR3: TGTGCTGAACAGGGTCCCCCCCACTACGAGCAGTACTTC.

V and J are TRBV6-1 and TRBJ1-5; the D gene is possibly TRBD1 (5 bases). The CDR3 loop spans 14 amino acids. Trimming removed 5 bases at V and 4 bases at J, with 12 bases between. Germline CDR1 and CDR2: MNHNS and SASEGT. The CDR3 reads CASSRQSINQPQHF. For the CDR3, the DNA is TGTGCCAGCAGTAGACAGAGCATTAATCAGCCCCAGCATTTT.

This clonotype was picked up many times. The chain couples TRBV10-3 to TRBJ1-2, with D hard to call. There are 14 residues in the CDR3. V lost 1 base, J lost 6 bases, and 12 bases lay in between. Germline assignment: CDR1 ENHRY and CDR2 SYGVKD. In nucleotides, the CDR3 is TGTGCCATCAGTGAGTTGGCTGGCCGGCATGGCTACACCTTC. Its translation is CAISELAGRHGYTF.

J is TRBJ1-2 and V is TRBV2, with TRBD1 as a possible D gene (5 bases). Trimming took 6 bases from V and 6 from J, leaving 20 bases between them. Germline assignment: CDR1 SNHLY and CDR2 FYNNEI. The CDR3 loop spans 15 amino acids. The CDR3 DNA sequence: TGTGCCAGCAGCCCCGGACTAGCGGGAGGGGATGGCTACACCTTC. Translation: CASSPGLAGGDGYTF. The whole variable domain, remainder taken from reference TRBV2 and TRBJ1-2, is EPEVTQTPSHQVTQMGQEVILRCVPISNHLYFYWYRQILGQKVEFLVSFYNNEISEKSEIFDDQFSVERPDGSNFTLKIRSTKLEDSAMYFCASSPGLAGGDGYTFGSGTRLTVV.

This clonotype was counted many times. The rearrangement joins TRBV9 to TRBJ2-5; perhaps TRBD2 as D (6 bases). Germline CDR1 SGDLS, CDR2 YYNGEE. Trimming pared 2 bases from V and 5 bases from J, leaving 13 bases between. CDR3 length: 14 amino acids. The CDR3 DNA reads TGTGCCAGCAGCGTGTCGGGGGTGCCCGAGACCCAGTACTTC. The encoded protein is CASSVSGVPETQYF.

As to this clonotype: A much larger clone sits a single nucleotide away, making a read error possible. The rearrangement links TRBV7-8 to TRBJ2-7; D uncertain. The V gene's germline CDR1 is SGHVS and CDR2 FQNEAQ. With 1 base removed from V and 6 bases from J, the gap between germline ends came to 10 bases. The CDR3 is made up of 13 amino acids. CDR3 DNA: TGTGCCAGCAGCTTAGAGGGTATTTCCGAGCAGTACTTC. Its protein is CASSLEGISEQYF.

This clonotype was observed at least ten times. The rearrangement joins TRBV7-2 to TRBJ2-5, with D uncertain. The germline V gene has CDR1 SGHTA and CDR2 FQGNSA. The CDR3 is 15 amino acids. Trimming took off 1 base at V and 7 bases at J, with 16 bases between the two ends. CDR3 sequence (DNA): TGTGCCAGCAGCTTAGGGGTTGGGTTGTTTTCGACCCAGTACTTC. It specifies CASSLGVGLFSTQYF.